The TCR beta chain described here comes from a study of identifying expanded T cells in peripheral blood. Findings and caveats of the study: Over two and four weeks, about 17 and 20 clones changed, versus around 1.1 between replicates. Clone count variance between roughly 2-week samples rose with total template count.

The CDR3 is made up of 16 amino acids. CDR1 and CDR2 (germline): MDHEN, SYDVKM. V shed 5 bases and J 0 bases; nucleotides not matched to a gene: 8. TCRdb's table, derived via immunoSEQ multiplex PCR, lists solely in-frame clones and lacks some. The sample consists of roughly 61,000 clones, over 85% of them appearing once. Points on this clone: Its cognate antigen is unknown.

Healthy donors had no documented immune events, such as infections, while sampled. This sequence joins TRBV28 and TRBJ1-1; 8 nucleotides align to TRBD1. The source is a person aged 18 to 75 in good health. Material: blood. CDR3 nucleotides: TGTGCCAGCAGTAGTCCCGGGACAGGTTTGAACACTGAAGCTTTCTTT. Protein product: CASSSPGTGLNTEAFF.